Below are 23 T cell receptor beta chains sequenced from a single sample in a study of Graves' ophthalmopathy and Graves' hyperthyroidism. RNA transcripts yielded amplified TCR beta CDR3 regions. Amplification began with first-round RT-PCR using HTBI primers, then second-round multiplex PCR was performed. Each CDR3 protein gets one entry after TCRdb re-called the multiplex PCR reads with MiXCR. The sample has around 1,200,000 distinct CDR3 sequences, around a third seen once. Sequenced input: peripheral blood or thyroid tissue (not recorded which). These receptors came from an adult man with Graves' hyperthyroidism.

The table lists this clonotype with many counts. CDR3 sequence: CASKAGTADEKLFF. Here the CDR3 DNA reads TGTGCCAGCAAGGCGGGGACAGCCGATGAAAAACTGTTTTTT. This chain joins TRBV7-9 and TRBJ1-4; 7 positions agree with TRBD1. Germline lookup yields CDR1 SEHNR and CDR2 FQNEAQ (reference sequence). The CDR3 totals 14 residues. With V trimmed by 7 bases and J by 6 bases, 8 bases remained unmatched.

This CDR3 reads CASRTPNLVPYEQYF. The CDR3 coding sequence is TGTGCCAGCAGGACCCCCAATCTGGTCCCGTACGAGCAGTACTTC. This sequence joins TRBV6-6 and TRBJ2-7; D is uncertain. Trimming removed 6 bases at V and 4 bases at J, with 19 bases between. The CDR3 runs 15 residues. Germline assignment: CDR1 MNHNY and CDR2 SVGAGI (reference sequence).

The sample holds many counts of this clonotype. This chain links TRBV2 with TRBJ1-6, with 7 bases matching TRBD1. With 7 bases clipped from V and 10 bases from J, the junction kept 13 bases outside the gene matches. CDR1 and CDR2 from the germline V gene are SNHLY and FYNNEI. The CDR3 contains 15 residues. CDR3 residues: CASTERDRASSPLHF. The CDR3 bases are TGTGCCAGCACCGAAAGGGACAGAGCCTCCTCACCCCTCCACTTT.

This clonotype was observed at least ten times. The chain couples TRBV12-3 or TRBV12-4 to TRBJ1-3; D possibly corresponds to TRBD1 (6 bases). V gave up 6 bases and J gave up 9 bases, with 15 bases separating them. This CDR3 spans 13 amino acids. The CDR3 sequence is CASSFSGTITIYF. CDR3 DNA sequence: TGTGCCAGCAGCTTTTCTGGGACAATCACCATATATTTT.

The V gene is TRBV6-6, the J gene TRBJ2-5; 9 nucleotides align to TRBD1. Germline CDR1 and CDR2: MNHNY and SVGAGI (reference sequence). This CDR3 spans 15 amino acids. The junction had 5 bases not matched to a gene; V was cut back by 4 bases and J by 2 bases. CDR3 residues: CASSSYGTGQETQYF. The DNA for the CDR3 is TGTGCCAGCAGTTCCTATGGGACAGGGCAAGAGACCCAGTACTTC.

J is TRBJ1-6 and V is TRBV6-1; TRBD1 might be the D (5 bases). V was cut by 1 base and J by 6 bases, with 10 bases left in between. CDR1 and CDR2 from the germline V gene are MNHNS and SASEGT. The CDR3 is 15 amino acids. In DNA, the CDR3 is TGTGCCAGCAGTGAAGAGGGCGGGGGTAATTCACCCCTCCACTTT. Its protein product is CASSEEGGGNSPLHF.

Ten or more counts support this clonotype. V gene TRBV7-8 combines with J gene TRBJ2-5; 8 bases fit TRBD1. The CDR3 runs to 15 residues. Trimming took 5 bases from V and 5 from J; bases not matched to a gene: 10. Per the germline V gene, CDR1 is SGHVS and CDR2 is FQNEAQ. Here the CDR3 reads CASSLGTGSGETQYF. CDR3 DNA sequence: TGTGCCAGCAGCCTTGGGACAGGTAGTGGGGAGACCCAGTACTTC.

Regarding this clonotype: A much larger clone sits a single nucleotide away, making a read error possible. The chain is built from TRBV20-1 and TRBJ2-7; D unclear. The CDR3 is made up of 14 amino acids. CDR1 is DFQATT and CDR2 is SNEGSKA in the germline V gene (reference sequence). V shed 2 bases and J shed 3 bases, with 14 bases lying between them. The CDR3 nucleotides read TGCAGTGCTAGACGCTCGGACCTTGGCTACGAGCAGTACTTC. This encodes CSARRSDLGYEQYF.

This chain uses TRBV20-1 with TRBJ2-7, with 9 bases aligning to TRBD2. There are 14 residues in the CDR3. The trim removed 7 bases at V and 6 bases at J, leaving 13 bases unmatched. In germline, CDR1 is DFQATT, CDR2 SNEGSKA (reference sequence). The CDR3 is CSVAREGRWIEQYF. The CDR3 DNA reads TGCAGTGTAGCGCGGGAGGGCCGGTGGATCGAGCAGTACTTC.

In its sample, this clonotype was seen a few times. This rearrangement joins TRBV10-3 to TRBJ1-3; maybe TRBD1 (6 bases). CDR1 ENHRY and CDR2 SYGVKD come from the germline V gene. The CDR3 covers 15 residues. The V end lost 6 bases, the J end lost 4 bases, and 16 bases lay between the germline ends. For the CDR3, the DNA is TGTGCCATCAGCGCCGTGGGGGGGCCGGGAAACACCATATATTTT. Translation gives CAISAVGGPGNTIYF.

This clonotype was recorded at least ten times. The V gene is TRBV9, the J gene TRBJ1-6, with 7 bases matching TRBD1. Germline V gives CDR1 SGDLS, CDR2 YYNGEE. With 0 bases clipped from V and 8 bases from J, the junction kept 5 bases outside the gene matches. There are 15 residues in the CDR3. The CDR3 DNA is TGTGCCAGCAGCGTAGGACAGGGTACGGATTCACCCCTCCACTTT. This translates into CASSVGQGTDSPLHF. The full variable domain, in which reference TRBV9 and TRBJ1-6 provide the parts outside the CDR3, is DSGVTQTPKHLITATGQRVTLRCSPRSGDLSVYWYQQSLDQGLQFLIQYYNGEERAKGNILERFSAQQFPDLHSELNLSSLELGDSALYFCASSVGQGTDSPLHFGNGTRLTVT.

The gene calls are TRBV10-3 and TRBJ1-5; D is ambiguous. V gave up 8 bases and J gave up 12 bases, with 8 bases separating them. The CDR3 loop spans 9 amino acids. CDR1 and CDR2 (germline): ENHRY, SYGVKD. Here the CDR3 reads CAIRFNQHF. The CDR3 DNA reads TGTGCCATCCGGTTTAACCAGCATTTT.

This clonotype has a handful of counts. CDR3 nucleotides: TGTGCCACCAGCAGGGCAGGGACGCCACCCCTCCACTTT. It specifies CATSRAGTPPLHF. The gene calls are TRBV15 and TRBJ1-6; a weak D match, TRBD1 (5 bases). The CDR3 runs 13 residues. CDR1 is LNHNV and CDR2 is YYDKDF in the germline V gene (reference sequence). V dropped 3 bases and J dropped 11 bases, with 11 bases sitting between them. The complete variable domain, with remaining parts taken from reference TRBV15 and TRBJ1-6, reads DAMVIQNPRYQVTQFGKPVTLSCSQTLNHNVMYWYQQKSSQAPKLLFHYYDKDFNNEADTPDNFQSRRPNTSFCFLDIRSPGLGDTAMYLCATSRAGTPPLHFGNGTRLTVT.

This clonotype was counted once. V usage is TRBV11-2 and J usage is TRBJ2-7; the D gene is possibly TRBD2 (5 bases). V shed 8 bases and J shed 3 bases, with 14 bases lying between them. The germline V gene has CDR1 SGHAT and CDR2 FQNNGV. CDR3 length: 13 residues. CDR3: CASGLPGHYEQYF. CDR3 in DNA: TGTGCCAGCGGACTCCCGGGCCACTACGAGCAGTACTTC.

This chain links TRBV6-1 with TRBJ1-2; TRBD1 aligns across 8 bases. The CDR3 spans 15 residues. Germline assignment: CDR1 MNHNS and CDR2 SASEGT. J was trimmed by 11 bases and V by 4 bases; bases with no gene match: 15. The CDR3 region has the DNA TGTGCCAGCAGTGCTAGGCCCATGGACAGGGACGGGTACACCTTC. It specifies CASSARPMDRDGYTF.

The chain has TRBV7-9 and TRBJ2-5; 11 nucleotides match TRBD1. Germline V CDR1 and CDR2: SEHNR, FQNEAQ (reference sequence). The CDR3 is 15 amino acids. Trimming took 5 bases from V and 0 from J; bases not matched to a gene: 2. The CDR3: CASSQGQGDQETQYF. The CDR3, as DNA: TGTGCCAGCAGCCAGGGACAGGGGGACCAAGAGACCCAGTACTTC.

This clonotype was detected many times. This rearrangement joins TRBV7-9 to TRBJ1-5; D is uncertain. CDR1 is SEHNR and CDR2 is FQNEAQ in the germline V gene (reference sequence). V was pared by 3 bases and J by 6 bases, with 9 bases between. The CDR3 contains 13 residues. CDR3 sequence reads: CASSFAPGQPQHF. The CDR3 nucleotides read TGTGCCAGCAGCTTCGCCCCCGGTCAGCCCCAGCATTTT.

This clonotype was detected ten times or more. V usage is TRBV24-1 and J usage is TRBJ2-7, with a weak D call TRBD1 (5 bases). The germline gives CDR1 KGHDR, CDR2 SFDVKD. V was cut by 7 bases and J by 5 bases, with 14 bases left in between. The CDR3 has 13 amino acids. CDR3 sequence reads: CATRGGAVDEQYF. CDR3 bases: TGTGCCACCAGAGGTGGGGCAGTTGACGAGCAGTACTTC.

DNA for the CDR3: TGTGCCAGCAGCCAATCGGACGGAACCGGGGAGCTGTTTTTT. This encodes CASSQSDGTGELFF. J is TRBJ2-2 and V is TRBV6-2 or TRBV6-3; D not certain. V was clipped by 6 bases and J by 5 bases, with 13 bases between them. Germline CDR1 and CDR2: MNHEY and SVGEGT. The CDR3 runs to 14 residues.

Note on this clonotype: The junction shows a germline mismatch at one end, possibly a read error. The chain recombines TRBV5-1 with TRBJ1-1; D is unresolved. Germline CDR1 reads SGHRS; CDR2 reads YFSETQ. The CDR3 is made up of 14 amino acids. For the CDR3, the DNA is TGCGCCAGCGGCTTGGACTCTCAGAACACTGAAGCTTTCTTT. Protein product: CASGLDSQNTEAFF.

CDR3 DNA: TGTGCCAGCAGCGTAGGGTTTCGTGCCCCAGGGGACAATGAGCAGTTCTTC. Translation gives CASSVGFRAPGDNEQFF. This chain connects TRBV9 to TRBJ2-5, with D possibly being TRBD1 (6 bases). The J call is uncertain, as TRBJ2-1 better fits the DNA end. There are 17 residues in the CDR3. CDR1 is SGDLS, CDR2 YYNGEE, per germline.

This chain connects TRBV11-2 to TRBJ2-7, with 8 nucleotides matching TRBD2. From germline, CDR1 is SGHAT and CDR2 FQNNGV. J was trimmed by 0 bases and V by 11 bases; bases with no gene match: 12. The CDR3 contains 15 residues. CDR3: CAWDREGAGSYEQYF. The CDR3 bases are TGTGCCTGGGATCGGGAGGGCGCTGGCTCCTACGAGCAGTACTTC.

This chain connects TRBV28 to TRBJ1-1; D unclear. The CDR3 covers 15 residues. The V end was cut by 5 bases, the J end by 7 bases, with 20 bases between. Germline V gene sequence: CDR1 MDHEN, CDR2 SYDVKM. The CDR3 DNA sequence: TGTGCCAGCAGTCCCCATTCTGGTGGGTACGGTGAAGCTTTCTTT. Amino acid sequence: CASSPHSGGYGEAFF.